These 22 T cell receptor beta chains were sequenced from one sample in a study of blood T cell repertoires in COVID-19. Produced via immunoSEQ multiplex PCR; TCRdb's table is partial and in-frame only. The sample has 95,000 to 150,000 clones; roughly 89% are singletons. Sequences were obtained from peripheral blood. The receptors stem from a woman between 50 and 59 years old with acute or convalescent COVID-19.

This clone was found a few times. V usage is TRBV2 and J usage is TRBJ1-5; perhaps TRBD1 as D (5 bases). This CDR3 has 14 amino acids. Germline V gene lookup returns CDR1 SNHLY and CDR2 FYNNEI. Trimming pared 1 base from V and 5 bases from J, leaving 9 bases between. The DNA of the CDR3 is TGTGCCAGCAGTGAAGTAGGGGCCGATCAGCCCCAGCATTTT. The encoded protein is CASSEVGADQPQHF.

V gene TRBV18 combines with J gene TRBJ1-6; D is unresolved. Germline CDR1 is KGHSH and CDR2 is LQKENI. CDR3 length: 13 residues. The V end lost 7 bases, the J end lost 5 bases, and 9 bases lay between the germline ends. The CDR3: CASWGGDNSPLHF. CDR3 in DNA: TGTGCCAGCTGGGGAGGTGATAATTCACCCCTCCACTTT.

For the CDR3, the DNA is TGTGCCTGGAGCCGAGGAAGGAACTATGGCTACACCTTC. It yields the protein CAWSRGRNYGYTF. The V call is TRBV30, the J call TRBJ1-2; D not certain. Germline V lookup: CDR1 GTSNPN, CDR2 SVGIG (reference sequence). The CDR3 extends over 13 amino acids. The germline V and J ends were trimmed by 3 bases and 2 bases, with 10 bases remaining between them.

A word on this clone: This CDR3 is also generated by other DNA sequences in the sample. This sequence joins TRBV7-2 and TRBJ1-1; D is uncertain. Germline-derived CDR1 and CDR2 are SGHTA and FQGNSA. Trimming removed 1 base at V and 8 bases at J, with 11 bases between. The CDR3 consists of 13 residues. The CDR3 bases are TGTGCCAGCAGCTTAGAGCGAGAGACCGAAGCTTTCTTT. It is translated as CASSLERETEAFF.

This chain uses TRBV29-1 with TRBJ1-5, with D possibly being TRBD1 (6 bases). Per germline, CDR1 SQVTM and CDR2 ANQGSEA. The CDR3 covers 12 residues. Trimming left V 5 bases short and J 2 bases short, with 7 bases between. The CDR3 loop reads CSVRQGNQPQHF. CDR3 nucleotides: TGCAGCGTTCGACAGGGCAATCAGCCCCAGCATTTT.

This clone was recorded once. The CDR3 DNA follows: TGTGCCAGCAGCCGTGCTAGAATAGTCGGAAACCCCTACGAGCAGTACTTC. It yields the protein CASSRARIVGNPYEQYF. The chain recombines TRBV4-2 with TRBJ2-7; D uncertain. CDR1 is LGHNA, CDR2 YNFKEQ, per germline. Trimming cost V 4 bases and J 2 bases, with 21 bases left between them. The CDR3 is 17 residues long.

This chain uses TRBV19 with TRBJ1-5, with D unclear. The CDR3 sequence is 13 residues long. Germline V gene sequence: CDR1 LNHDA, CDR2 SQIVND (reference sequence). V was pared by 0 bases and J by 5 bases, with 5 bases between. The CDR3 region is CASSIDADQPQHF. In DNA, the CDR3 is TGTGCCAGTAGTATAGATGCGGATCAGCCCCAGCATTTT.

The V call is TRBV24-1, the J call TRBJ2-2; 9 bases fit TRBD1. The length of the CDR3 is 15 residues. Germline lookup yields CDR1 KGHDR and CDR2 SFDVKD. J was trimmed by 7 bases and V by 4 bases; bases with no gene match: 6. In nucleotides, the CDR3 is TGTGCCACCAGTGAAAGGACAGGGGCCATCGGGGAGCTGTTTTTT. Amino acids: CATSERTGAIGELFF.

The DNA of the CDR3 is TGTGCCTGGAGTCCTCCCCCGGCGAACACCGGGGAGCTGTTTTTT. This translates into CAWSPPPANTGELFF. The chain employs TRBV30 and TRBJ2-2; D remains ambiguous. The germline V and J ends were trimmed by 2 bases and 0 bases, with 10 bases remaining between them. The CDR3 sequence is 15 residues long. Germline V CDR1 and CDR2: GTSNPN, SVGIG (reference sequence).

CDR3 region: CASSESWTDEKLFF. The CDR3 DNA follows: TGTGCCAGCAGTGAATCGTGGACAGATGAAAAACTGTTTTTT. This chain links TRBV25-1 with TRBJ1-4; D might be TRBD1 (6 bases). The ends were cut back, 1 base at V and 6 bases at J, with 9 bases in the middle. The CDR3 length is 14 residues. Germline CDR1 MGHDK, CDR2 SYGVNS.

J is TRBJ2-3 and V is TRBV24-1, with 8 bases identical to TRBD2. V shed 3 bases, J shed 1 base, and the junction held 2 bases outside the gene matches. This CDR3 has 15 amino acids. CDR1 is KGHDR and CDR2 is SFDVKD in the germline V gene. The CDR3: CATSDQTSGTDTQYF. As DNA, the CDR3 is TGTGCCACCAGTGATCAGACTAGCGGCACAGATACGCAGTATTTT.

Regarding this clone: This sample includes further DNA sequences coding for the same CDR3. V and J are TRBV11-3 and TRBJ2-7; 8 bases align to TRBD1. The CDR3 is made up of 14 amino acids. Germline V gene lookup returns CDR1 SGHNT and CDR2 YENEEA. V lost 1 base and J lost 2; bases outside the gene matches: 1. DNA of the CDR3: TGTGCCAGCAGCTTAGGACAGGGGCCCTACGAGCAGTACTTC. The encoded protein is CASSLGQGPYEQYF.

The V and J genes are TRBV7-2 and TRBJ2-3, with 7 bases that match TRBD2. Germline loops: CDR1 SGHTA, CDR2 FQGNSA. Trimming took 1 base from V and 7 from J; bases not matched to a gene: 5. The CDR3 has 14 amino acids. The CDR3 spells CASSLDSGGNTQYF. CDR3 nucleotides: TGTGCCAGCAGCTTAGATTCGGGAGGAAATACGCAGTATTTT.

This sequence joins TRBV4-1 and TRBJ1-3, with D possibly TRBD1 on 6 matching bases. The CDR3 is 16 residues long. Germline V gene sequence: CDR1 MGHRA, CDR2 YSYEKL. With 1 base removed from V and 4 bases from J, the gap between germline ends came to 14 bases. CDR3 residues: CASSQATGTSGNTIYF. In DNA, the CDR3 is TGCGCCAGCAGCCAAGCCACCGGGACATCAGGAAACACCATATATTTT.

V usage is TRBV10-1 and J usage is TRBJ1-1; 7 bases map to TRBD1. Germline V CDR1 and CDR2: WNHNN, SYGVQD (reference sequence). There are 15 residues in the CDR3. V was clipped by 0 bases and J by 3 bases; unmatched bases: 4. CDR3 residues: CASSESNRGDTEAFF. CDR3 nucleotides: TGCGCCAGCAGTGAGTCTAACAGGGGAGACACTGAAGCTTTCTTT.

On this clone itself: In the same sample, other DNA sequences code for this CDR3. This sequence joins TRBV4-3 and TRBJ2-7; D not certain. This CDR3 is 17 amino acids long. V was trimmed by 1 base and J by 1 base, leaving 17 bases between them. CDR1 and CDR2 from the germline V gene are LGHNA and YSLEER. CDR3 sequence reads: CASSQVVLAGRSYEQYF. The CDR3 DNA reads TGCGCCAGCAGCCAAGTGGTCCTGGCAGGTCGGTCCTACGAGCAGTACTTC.

This clone was counted a single time. As DNA, the CDR3 is TGTGCCAGCAGTTACGGGGGGGGCACCTACGAGCAGTACTTC. Translating gives CASSYGGGTYEQYF. The V and J genes are TRBV6-2 or TRBV6-3 and TRBJ2-7, with a possible D match to TRBD2 (7 bases). V was trimmed by 2 bases and J by 2 bases, leaving 10 bases between them. The CDR3 loop spans 14 amino acids. Germline CDR1 MNHEY, CDR2 SVGEGT.

A few counts support this clone. The V call is TRBV19, the J call TRBJ2-2; 10 bases map to TRBD2. The CDR3 covers 16 residues. Germline trimming cut 3 bases from V and 5 bases from J; bases unmatched to any gene: 6. Germline V lookup: CDR1 LNHDA, CDR2 SQIVND (reference sequence). The DNA for the CDR3 is TGTGCCAGTAGTATTCTTCTAGCGGGAGATACCGGGGAGCTGTTTTTT. Its translation is CASSILLAGDTGELFF.

This chain joins TRBV7-2 and TRBJ1-2; 8 bases align to TRBD1. With 0 bases clipped from V and 8 bases from J, the junction kept 11 bases outside the gene matches. In germline, CDR1 is SGHTA, CDR2 FQGNSA. The CDR3 length is 16 residues. In DNA form, the CDR3 reads TGTGCCAGCAGCTTAGCGATGGCAGGGGGCGCGGGAGGCTACACCTTC. It is translated as CASSLAMAGGAGGYTF.

The rearrangement links TRBV18 to TRBJ2-7; 11 positions match TRBD2. The CDR3 totals 18 residues. Losses at the gene ends were 2 bases for V and 6 bases for J; bases not matched to a gene: 15. Germline V lookup: CDR1 KGHSH, CDR2 LQKENI. The CDR3 sequence: CASSPRGLLAGVAAEQYF. CDR3 bases: TGTGCCAGCTCACCAAGGGGTCTACTAGCGGGAGTAGCGGCCGAGCAGTACTTC.

Notes on this clone: Other DNA sequences in this sample translate to the same CDR3. The chain joins TRBV7-7 to TRBJ2-5, with TRBD2 matching 14 bases. The CDR3 extends over 16 amino acids. From germline, CDR1 is SSHAT and CDR2 FNYEAQ (reference sequence). V was clipped by 5 bases and J by 1 base; unmatched bases: 3. This chain's CDR3 is CASSPGTSGGQETQYF. The CDR3 DNA follows: TGTGCCAGCAGCCCCGGGACTAGCGGGGGCCAAGAGACCCAGTACTTC.

The chain combines TRBV10-3 with TRBJ1-2; TRBD1 matches 7 bases. The germline V gene encodes CDR1 ENHRY and CDR2 SYGVKD. Trimming took 4 bases from V and 8 from J; bases not matched to a gene: 7. There are 13 residues in the CDR3. The CDR3 coding sequence is TGTGCCATCAGTGGGGGCACAGGGGTAGGCTACACCTTC. Protein sequence: CAISGGTGVGYTF.